This entry lists 5 T cell receptor beta chains sequenced from one sample in a study of T-cell memory formation after mild COVID-19 (dated by TCRdb to the early 2020s). Preparation of the library involved 5' RACE. Sequenced using an Illumina NovaSeq 6000. Clones were called with MiXCR by TCRdb after fastp trimmed the public reads at Q25, and only in-frame beta chains were retained. Each CDR3 protein gets just one entry, which takes the most common genes and DNA from the rows behind it. The sample profile shows 300,000 to 400,000 distinct CDR3 sequences; over 25% of them were found once. The ten largest clonotypes hold roughly 13% of the sample. Material for sequencing was PBMCs or a T cell subset sorted from them (not recorded which). The receptors originated from an adult woman who had mild COVID-19 (a few samples of this study predate the infection). The sample titles of this study are shuffled in the database, so cell type and time point are left out; the donor was told from shared clones.

This clonotype has a count of ten or more. This sequence joins TRBV25-1 and TRBJ2-5; D perhaps matches TRBD2 (5 bases). V lost 9 bases, J lost 4 bases, and 6 bases lay in between. The CDR3 totals 10 residues. CDR1 and CDR2 from the germline V gene are MGHDK and SYGVNS. CDR3 sequence: CASEGETQYF. DNA of the CDR3: TGTGCCAGTGAGGGAGAGACCCAGTACTTC.

The chain recombines TRBV7-2 with TRBJ2-7; tentatively, D is TRBD2 (5 bases). Trimming removed 3 bases from V and 2 bases from J, with 14 bases in between. Germline V lookup: CDR1 SGHTA, CDR2 FQGNSA. The CDR3 consists of 15 residues. CDR3 loop: CASSFQASTTYEQYF. Here the CDR3 DNA reads TGTGCCAGCAGCTTTCAGGCTAGCACTACCTACGAGCAGTACTTC.

The chain carries TRBV12-3 or TRBV12-4 and TRBJ1-3; 9 bases fit TRBD1. V shed 7 bases and J 11 bases; nucleotides not matched to a gene: 12. The CDR3 loop spans 14 amino acids. DNA of the CDR3: TGTGCCAGCACCAAACAGGGGGCCAGGAACTCCATATATTTT. It yields the protein CASTKQGARNSIYF.

The genes are TRBV27 and TRBJ2-7, with 7 nucleotides matching TRBD1. The J segment lost 1 base and the V segment lost 2 bases, leaving 5 bases of the junction unmatched. From germline, CDR1 is MNHEY and CDR2 SMNVEV (reference sequence). The CDR3 runs 15 residues. The DNA for the CDR3 is TGTGCCAGCAGTTTAGCACAGGGGTTATCCTACGAGCAGTACTTC. Its translation is CASSLAQGLSYEQYF.

The chain combines TRBV7-9 with TRBJ2-7; TRBD2 agrees at 8 bases. Germline CDR1 reads SEHNR; CDR2 reads FQNEAQ (reference sequence). Trimming cost V 3 bases and J 5 bases; bases outside gene matches: 9. The CDR3 loop spans 15 amino acids. The CDR3 protein is CASSFGGGRFDEQYF. Written as DNA, the CDR3 is TGTGCCAGCAGCTTCGGGGGCGGGAGGTTCGACGAGCAGTACTTC. The whole variable domain, remainder taken from reference TRBV7-9 and TRBJ2-7, is DTGVSQNPRHKITKRGQNVTFRCDPISEHNRLYWYRQTLGQGPEFLTYFQNEAQLEKSRLLSDRFSAERPKGSFSTLEIQRTEQGDSAMYLCASSFGGGRFDEQYFGPGTRLTVT.